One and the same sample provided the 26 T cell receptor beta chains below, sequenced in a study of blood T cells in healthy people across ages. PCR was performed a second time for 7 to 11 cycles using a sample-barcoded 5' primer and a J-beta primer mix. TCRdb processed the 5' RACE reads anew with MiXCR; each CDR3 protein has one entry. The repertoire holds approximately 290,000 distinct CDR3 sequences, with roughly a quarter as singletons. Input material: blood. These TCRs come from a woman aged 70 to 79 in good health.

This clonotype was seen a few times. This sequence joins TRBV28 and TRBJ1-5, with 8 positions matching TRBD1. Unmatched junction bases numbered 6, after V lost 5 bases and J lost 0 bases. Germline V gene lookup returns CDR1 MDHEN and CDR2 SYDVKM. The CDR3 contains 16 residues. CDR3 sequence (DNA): TGTGCCAGCAGTGGGAGTACAGGGGGTAGCAATCAGCCCCAGCATTTT. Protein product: CASSGSTGGSNQPQHF.

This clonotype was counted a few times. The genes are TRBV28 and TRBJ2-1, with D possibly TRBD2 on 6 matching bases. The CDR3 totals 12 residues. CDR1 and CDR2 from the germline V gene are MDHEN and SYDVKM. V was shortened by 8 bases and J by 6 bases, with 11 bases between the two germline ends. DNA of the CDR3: TGTGCCAGCGGAGGGATTGGCAATGAGCAGTTCTTC. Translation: CASGGIGNEQFF. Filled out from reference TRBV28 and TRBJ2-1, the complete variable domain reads DVKVTQSSRYLVKRTGEKVFLECVQDMDHENMFWYRQDPGLGLRLIYFSYDVKMKEKGDIPEGYSVSREKKERFSLILESASTNQTSMYLCASGGIGNEQFFGPGTRLTVL.

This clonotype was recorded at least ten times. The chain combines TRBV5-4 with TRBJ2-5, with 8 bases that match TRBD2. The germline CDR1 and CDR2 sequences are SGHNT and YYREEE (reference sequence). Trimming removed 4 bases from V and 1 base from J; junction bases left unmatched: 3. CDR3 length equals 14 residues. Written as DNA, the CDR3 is TGTGCCAGCAGCAGAACTAGCGGCCAAGAGACCCAGTACTTC. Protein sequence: CASSRTSGQETQYF.

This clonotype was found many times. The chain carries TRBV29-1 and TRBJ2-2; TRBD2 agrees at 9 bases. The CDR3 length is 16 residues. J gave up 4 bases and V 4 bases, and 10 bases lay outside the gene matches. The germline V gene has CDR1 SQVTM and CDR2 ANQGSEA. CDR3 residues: CSVAPGTSLSTGELFF. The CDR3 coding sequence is TGCAGCGTTGCCCCAGGGACTAGCCTTAGCACCGGGGAGCTGTTTTTT.

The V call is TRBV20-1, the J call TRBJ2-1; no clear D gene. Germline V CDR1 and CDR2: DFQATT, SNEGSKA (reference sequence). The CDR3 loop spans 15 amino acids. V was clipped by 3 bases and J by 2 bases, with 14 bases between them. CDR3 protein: CSASRLPGTYNEQFF. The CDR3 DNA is TGCAGTGCTAGCCGCCTTCCAGGAACCTACAATGAGCAGTTCTTC.

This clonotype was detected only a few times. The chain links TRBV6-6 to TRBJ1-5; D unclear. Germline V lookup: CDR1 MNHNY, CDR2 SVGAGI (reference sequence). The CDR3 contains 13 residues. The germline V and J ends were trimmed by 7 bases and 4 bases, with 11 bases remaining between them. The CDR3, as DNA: TGTGCCAGCACCGGGTCCTCAAATCAGCCCCAGCATTTT. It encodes CASTGSSNQPQHF.

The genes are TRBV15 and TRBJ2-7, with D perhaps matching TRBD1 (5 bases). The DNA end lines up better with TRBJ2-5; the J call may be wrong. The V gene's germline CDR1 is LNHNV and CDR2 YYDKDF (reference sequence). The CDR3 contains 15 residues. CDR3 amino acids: CATSRYLRDQETQYF. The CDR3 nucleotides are TGTGCCACCAGCAGATACCTCAGGGACCAAGAGACCCAGTACTTC.

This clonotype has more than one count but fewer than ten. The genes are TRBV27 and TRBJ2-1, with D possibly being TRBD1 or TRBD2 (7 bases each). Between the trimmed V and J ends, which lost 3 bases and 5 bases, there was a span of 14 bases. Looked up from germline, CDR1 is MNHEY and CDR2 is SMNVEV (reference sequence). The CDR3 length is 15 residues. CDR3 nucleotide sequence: TGTGCCAGCAGTTTCCAGGGGGGGCAGAACAATGAGCAGTTCTTC. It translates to CASSFQGGQNNEQFF.

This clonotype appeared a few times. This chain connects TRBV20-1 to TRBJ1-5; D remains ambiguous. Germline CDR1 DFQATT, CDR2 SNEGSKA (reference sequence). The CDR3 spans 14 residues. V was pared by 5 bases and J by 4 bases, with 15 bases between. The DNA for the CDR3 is TGCAGTGCTCCTAAACCGGGTCGAAATCAGCCCCAGCATTTT. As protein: CSAPKPGRNQPQHF.

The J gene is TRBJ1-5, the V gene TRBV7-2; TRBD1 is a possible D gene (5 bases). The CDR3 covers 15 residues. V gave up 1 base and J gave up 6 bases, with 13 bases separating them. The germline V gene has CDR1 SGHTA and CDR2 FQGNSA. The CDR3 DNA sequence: TGTGCCAGCAGCTTAGTGCGAGGGGAAGGTCAGCCCCAGCATTTT. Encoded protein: CASSLVRGEGQPQHF. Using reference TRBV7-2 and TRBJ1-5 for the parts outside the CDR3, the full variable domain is GAGVSQSPSNKVTEKGKDVELRCDPISGHTALYWYRQSLGQGLEFLIYFQGNSAPDKSGLPSDRFSAERTGGSVSTLTIQRTQQEDSAVYLCASSLVRGEGQPQHFGDGTRLSIL.

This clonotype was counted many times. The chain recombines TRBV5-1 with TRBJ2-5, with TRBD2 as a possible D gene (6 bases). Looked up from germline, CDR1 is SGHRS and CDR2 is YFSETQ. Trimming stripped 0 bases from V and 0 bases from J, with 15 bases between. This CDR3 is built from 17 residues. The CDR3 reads CASSLGFVGGNQETQYF. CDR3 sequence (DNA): TGCGCCAGCAGCTTGGGCTTCGTCGGCGGGAACCAAGAGACCCAGTACTTC.

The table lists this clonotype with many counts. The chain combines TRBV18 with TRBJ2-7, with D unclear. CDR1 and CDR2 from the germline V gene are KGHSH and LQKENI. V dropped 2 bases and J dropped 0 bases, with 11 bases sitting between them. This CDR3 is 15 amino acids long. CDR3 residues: CASSPFRVDSYEQYF. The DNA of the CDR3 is TGTGCCAGCTCACCATTTCGGGTGGACTCCTACGAGCAGTACTTC.

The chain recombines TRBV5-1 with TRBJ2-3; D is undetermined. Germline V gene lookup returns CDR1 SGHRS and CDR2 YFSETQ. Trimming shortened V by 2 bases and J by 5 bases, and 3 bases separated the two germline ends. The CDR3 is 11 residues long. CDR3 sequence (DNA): TGCGCCAGCAGCTTTAGAGATACGCAGTATTTT. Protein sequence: CASSFRDTQYF.

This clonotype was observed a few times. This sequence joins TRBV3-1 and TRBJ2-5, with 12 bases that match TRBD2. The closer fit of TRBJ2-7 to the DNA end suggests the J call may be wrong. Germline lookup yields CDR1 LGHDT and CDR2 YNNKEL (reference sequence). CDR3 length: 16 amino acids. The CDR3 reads CASSPGTSGRTSEQYF. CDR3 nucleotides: TGTGCCAGCAGCCCAGGAACTAGCGGGAGGACTAGCGAGCAGTACTTC.

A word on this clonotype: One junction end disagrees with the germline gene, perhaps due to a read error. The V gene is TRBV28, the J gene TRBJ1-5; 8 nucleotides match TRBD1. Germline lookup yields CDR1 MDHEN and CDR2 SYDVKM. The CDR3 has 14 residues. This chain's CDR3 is CASSLQGGNQPRHF. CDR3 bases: TGTGCCAGCAGCCTACAGGGGGGCAATCAGCCCCGGCATTTT.

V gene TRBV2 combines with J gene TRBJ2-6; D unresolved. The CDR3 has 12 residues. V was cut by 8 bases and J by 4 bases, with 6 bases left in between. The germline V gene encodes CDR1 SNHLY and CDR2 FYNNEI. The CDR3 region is CASERGANVLTF. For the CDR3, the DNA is TGTGCCAGCGAGAGAGGGGCCAACGTCCTGACTTTC.

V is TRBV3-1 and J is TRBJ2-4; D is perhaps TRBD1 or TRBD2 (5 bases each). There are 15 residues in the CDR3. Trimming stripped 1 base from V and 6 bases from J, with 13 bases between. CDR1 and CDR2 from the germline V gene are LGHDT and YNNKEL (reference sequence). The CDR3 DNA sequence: TGTGCCAGCAGCCAAGGAGGGGATGTGCGAAACATTCAGTACTTC. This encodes CASSQGGDVRNIQYF. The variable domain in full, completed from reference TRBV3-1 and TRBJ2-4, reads DTAVSQTPKYLVTQMGNDKSIKCEQNLGHDTMYWYKQDSKKFLKIMFSYNNKELIINETVPNRFSPKSPDKAHLNLHINSLELGDSAVYFCASSQGGDVRNIQYFGAGTRLSVL.

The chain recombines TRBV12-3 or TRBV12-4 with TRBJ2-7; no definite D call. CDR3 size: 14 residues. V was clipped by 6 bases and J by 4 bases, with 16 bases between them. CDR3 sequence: CASRDGAVFYEQYF. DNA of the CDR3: TGTGCCAGCAGGGACGGAGCCGTGTTTTACGAGCAGTACTTC.

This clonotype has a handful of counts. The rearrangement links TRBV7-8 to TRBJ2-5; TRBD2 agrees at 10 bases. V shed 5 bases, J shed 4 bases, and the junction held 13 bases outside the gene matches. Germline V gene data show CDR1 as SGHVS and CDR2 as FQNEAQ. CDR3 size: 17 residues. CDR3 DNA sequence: TGTGCCAGCAGCCTCAGGGACCGCCGGACTAGCGGAGAGACCCAGTACTTC. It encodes CASSLRDRRTSGETQYF. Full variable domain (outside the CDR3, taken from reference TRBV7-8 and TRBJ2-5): GAGVSQSPRYKVAKRGQDVALRCDPISGHVSLFWYQQALGQGPEFLTYFQNEAQLDKSGLPSDRFFAERPEGSVSTLKIQRTQQEDSAVYLCASSLRDRRTSGETQYFGPGTRLLVL.

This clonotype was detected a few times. The CDR3 nucleotides read TGCAGTGCTCTGAAGAGGGTGGAGGTCGGAGAGACCCAGTACTTC. It specifies CSALKRVEVGETQYF. V gene TRBV20-1 combines with J gene TRBJ2-5; tentatively, D is TRBD2 (5 bases). This CDR3 has 15 amino acids. V lost 5 bases, J lost 4 bases, and 20 bases lay in between. Germline V lookup: CDR1 DFQATT, CDR2 SNEGSKA (reference sequence).

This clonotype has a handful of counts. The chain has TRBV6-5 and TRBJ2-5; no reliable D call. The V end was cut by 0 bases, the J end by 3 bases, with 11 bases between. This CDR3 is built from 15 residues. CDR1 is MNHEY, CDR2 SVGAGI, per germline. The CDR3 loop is CASSYSILVKETQYF. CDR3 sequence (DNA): TGTGCCAGCAGTTACTCGATACTCGTCAAAGAGACCCAGTACTTC.

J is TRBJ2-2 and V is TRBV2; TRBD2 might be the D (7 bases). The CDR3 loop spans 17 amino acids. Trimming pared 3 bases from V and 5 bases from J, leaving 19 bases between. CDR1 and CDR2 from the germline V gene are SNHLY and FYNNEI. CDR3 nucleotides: TGTGCCAGCAGTGAGCTTCAGGGGAGGGTCGGTACCGGGGAGCTGTTTTTT. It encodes CASSELQGRVGTGELFF.

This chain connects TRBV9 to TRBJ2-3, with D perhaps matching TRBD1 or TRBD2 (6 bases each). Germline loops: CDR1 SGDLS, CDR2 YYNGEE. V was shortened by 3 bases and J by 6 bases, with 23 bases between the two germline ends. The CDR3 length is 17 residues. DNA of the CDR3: TGTGCCAGCAGCGCATGGGGGGACACCGAGAGCTCGGATACGCAGTATTTT. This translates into CASSAWGDTESSDTQYF. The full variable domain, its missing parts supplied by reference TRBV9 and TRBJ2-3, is DSGVTQTPKHLITATGQRVTLRCSPRSGDLSVYWYQQSLDQGLQFLIQYYNGEERAKGNILERFSAQQFPDLHSELNLSSLELGDSALYFCASSAWGDTESSDTQYFGPGTRLTVL.

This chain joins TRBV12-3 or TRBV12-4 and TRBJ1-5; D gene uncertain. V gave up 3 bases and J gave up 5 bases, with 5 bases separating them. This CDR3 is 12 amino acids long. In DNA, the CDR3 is TGTGCCAGCAGTTTCGCCTATCAGCCCCAGCATTTT. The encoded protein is CASSFAYQPQHF.

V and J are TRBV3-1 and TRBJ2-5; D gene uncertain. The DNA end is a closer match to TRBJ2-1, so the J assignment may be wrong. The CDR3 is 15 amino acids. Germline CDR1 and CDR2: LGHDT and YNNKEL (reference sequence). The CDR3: CASSPTNLVEREQFF. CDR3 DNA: TGTGCCAGCAGCCCGACGAACTTAGTGGAGCGTGAGCAGTTCTTC.

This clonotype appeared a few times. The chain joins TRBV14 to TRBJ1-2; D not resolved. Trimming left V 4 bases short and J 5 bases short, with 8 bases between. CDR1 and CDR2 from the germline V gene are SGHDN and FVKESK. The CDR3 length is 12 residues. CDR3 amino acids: CASSPGFYGYTF. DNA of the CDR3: TGTGCCAGCAGCCCGGGATTTTATGGCTACACCTTC.